Reported below is one TCR beta chain. Its antigen target is currently unknown. No quality values exist for individual bases; no much larger clone is one base distant. Participants in the prospective study were aged about 18 to 90 years, lived in over 20 United States geographic areas, and enrolled through a virtual design. In the prospective study, cohorts were assigned on the basis of participant-reported clinical history obtained from a screening survey and a study questionnaire. A participant counted as exposed if, within 2 weeks of entering the study, that participant had been in contact with someone who had a PCR-confirmed or clinician-diagnosed COVID-19 case. In the prospective study, whole blood, serum and a nasopharyngeal or oropharyngeal swab were collected from each participant by mobile phlebotomists. Over a 2-month period, participants in the prospective study had the option of providing additional blood draws and questionnaires. Blood samples from the prospective study were shipped frozen or at room temperature prior to DNA extraction.

From its cysteine to its phenylalanine, the CDR3 spans 10 amino acids. The sequence is cut down to CDR3 DNA, 30 bases in frame from base 1. Taken from the germline V gene, the CDR1 and CDR2 loops are SQVTM and ANQGSEA. V is pared back by 6 bases and J by 5 bases, with 6 bases lying between the germline termini. The data are from a study of blood T cell repertoires in COVID-19 (dated by TCRdb to the early 2020s). A note on the overall study: The collaborator samples originated in the United States, Italy and Spain and spanned the acute and convalescent phases of COVID-19. Nearly every sample came with metadata listing a de-identified subject ID, COVID-19 status, age in years and sex. The repertoires were released in a freely available public database intended as a resource for research on the immune response to SARS-CoV-2. Where available, HLA class I and class II types were obtained from metadata supplied by the sample provider rather than from assay-based typing. Samples came from the ongoing ImmuneRACE study (first 160 participants) plus 1,254 subjects from 6 global collaborators. Subjects who had been exposed to COVID-19, were actively infected with it, or had recovered from it provided the deeply sampled blood TCRbeta repertoires that made up the dataset. The material from the prospective study consisted of cDNA or gDNA derived from T cells, B-cell-depleted T cells, or PBMCs.

Overall study results and their limits: How much clinical and demographic metadata was included differed by source and by participant, and the metadata was provided uncurated.

The immunoSEQ Assay, a bias-controlled multiplex PCR, was used to amplify TCRbeta CDR3 regions from genomic DNA. From the authors' description of their analysis: Within the assay, amplification of reference gene primers was used to estimate how many nucleated cells each sample contained. Sequence reads were collapsed and filtered to measure the absolute abundance of every unique TCRbeta CDR3 rearrangement. Productive Simpson clonality was computed per sample as the square root of Simpson's diversity index over productive rearrangements. Held by TCRdb, this immuneACCESS table contains in-frame sequences only and omits some clones. Under half of the omission traces to an unresolved V gene where checked; the cause of the rest is unknown. V, J and clone size derive from that table, while D and trimming were established from the DNA sequence. For this sample there are around 150,000 clones; around 80% appear just once. The top ten constitute approximately 5.1% of the sample.

This TCR was sampled from an older man who had been exposed to COVID-19. The sequenced material came from PBMCs or T cells enriched from blood (not recorded which). This sequence uses TRBV29-1 and TRBJ2-3; the D gene is perhaps TRBD1, on 5 matching bases. The CDR3 region reads CSVQVDTQYF. The nucleotide sequence is given as TGCAGCGTACAGGTAGATACGCAGTATTTT.